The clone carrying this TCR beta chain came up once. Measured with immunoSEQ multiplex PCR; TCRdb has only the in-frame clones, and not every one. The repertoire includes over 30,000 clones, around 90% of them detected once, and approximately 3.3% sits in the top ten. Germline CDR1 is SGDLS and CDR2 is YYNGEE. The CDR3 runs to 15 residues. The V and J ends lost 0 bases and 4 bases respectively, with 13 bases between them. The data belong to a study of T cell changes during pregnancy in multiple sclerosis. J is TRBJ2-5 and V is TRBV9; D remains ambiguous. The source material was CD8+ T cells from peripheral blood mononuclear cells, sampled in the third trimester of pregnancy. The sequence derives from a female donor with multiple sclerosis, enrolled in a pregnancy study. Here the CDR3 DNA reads TGTGCCAGCAGCGTAGGCGGCGGAGCTCCAGAGACCCAGTACTTC. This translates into CASSVGGGAPETQYF. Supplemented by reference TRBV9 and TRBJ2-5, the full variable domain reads DSGVTQTPKHLITATGQRVTLRCSPRSGDLSVYWYQQSLDQGLQFLIQYYNGEERAKGNILERFSAQQFPDLHSELNLSSLELGDSALYFCASSVGGGAPETQYFGPGTRLLVL.